The rows below give T cell receptor beta chains drawn from one sample of a study of molecular identifiers for immune sequencing clone quantification. TCRdb re-derived calls from the PCR reads in MiXCR, one entry per CDR3 protein. The table has around 470,000 distinct CDR3 sequences, about 25% seen once. Sequencing used naive CD8+ T cells from blood, with Jurkat cell RNA spiked in. These receptors came from a human donor in good health. Some libraries in this study had Jurkat cell RNA spiked in. The conserved cysteine and the conserved F or W are not part of the CDR3 here.

TRBV19,ASSSPRGPDSQPQH
TRBV5-6,ASSSMIFPSGGPYEQY
TRBV7-6,ASRETGDSNQPQH
TRBV6-2/TRBV6-3,ASSYWTSGTDTQY
TRBV20-1,SARGVTDTQY
TRBV6-2/TRBV6-3,ASSYLRITDTQY
TRBV7-9,ASSLSGTPDTQY
TRBV14,ASSQRDRVIGKLF
TRBV7-2,ASRESPRDQETQY
TRBV28,ASSIARDYPYTDTQY
TRBV28,ASSPSDSAGRQY
TRBV25-1,ASSEYGSSWYQETQY
TRBV27,ASTDGDSNEQF
TRBV6-5,ASSYLIPGANVLT
TRBV7-2,ASRPLGYNEQF
TRBV19,ASSIWQYNQPQH
TRBV30,AWSADEQF
TRBV6-5,ASSYAGTSTEAF
TRBV20-1,SARSEYEQY
TRBV28,ASSFPGTGGAGGELF
TRBV7-9,ASIPGGVSNEKLF
TRBV6-2/TRBV6-3,ASSYPGGQGVNEQF
TRBV6-5,ASSPVVGEQY
TRBV30,AWSATTLSEQY
TRBV13,ASSSGDRGYEQY
TRBV13,ASSQGWNEQF
TRBV27,ASRRDRVHEQY
TRBV2,ASCPSGGWHEQF
TRBV28,ASSVRHTEAF
TRBV7-2,ASSLGEGGGLADTQY
TRBV12-3/TRBV12-4,ASSFRLSGNNEQF
TRBV7-9,ASSLLDRGLYEQY
TRBV9,ASSVLSGANVLT
TRBV20-1,SAWDTFNGNTETF
TRBV3-1,ASSQGANSPLH
TRBV9,ASSVGQNPYEQY
TRBV2,AGSSLDGGKPREQY
TRBV5-6,AGSSRSDNEQF
TRBV4-2,ASSQIVGGPNQPQH
TRBV20-1,SALTSGASYEQY
TRBV3-1,ASSQDRVFGTGELF
TRBV30,AWDPYGGRGDTQY
TRBV7-6,ASAPRQALQETQY
TRBV28,ASSPLGSEQY
TRBV6-6,ASRYSIQGVSLAKNIQY
TRBV29-1,STIQGYTEAF